The sequence of this TCR beta chain was determined in a study of T cell changes during pregnancy in multiple sclerosis. Assay used: immunoSEQ multiplex PCR; TCRdb lists only in-frame clones, some missing. The table records some 70,000 clones, roughly 90% of them present only once. The CDR3 runs to 13 residues. CDR1 and CDR2 from the germline V gene are SGHDN and FVKESK. V lost 4 bases and J lost 6, with 11 bases in between. The V call is TRBV14, the J call TRBJ2-3; no clear D gene. The origin of this receptor is a female donor in good health, enrolled as a control in a pregnancy study. The sequencing here drew on peripheral blood, taken after pregnancy. DNA for the CDR3: TGTGCCAGCAGCCCGTCGGTCTGGGATACGCAGTATTTT. It is translated as CASSPSVWDTQYF.